The clone carrying this T cell receptor (beta chain) has at least ten counts. Its matching antigen is unknown. A quantitative 5'-RACE method, one with molecular barcodes, was used to make TCR beta libraries. TCRdb fed the 5' RACE reads into MiXCR, producing one record per CDR3 protein. The table lists 250,000 to 400,000 distinct CDR3 sequences, 11% of them singletons, with more than 7% in the top ten. These data are taken from a study of CD8 T cells in ankylosing spondylitis. Study-wide results and caveats: Reactive arthritis synovial fluid and blood previously showed some of these motif variants.

This receptor was taken from a female donor with ankylosing spondylitis or in good health (not recorded which). Sequences were obtained from blood, either unsorted or a sorted T cell fraction (not recorded which).

CDR3 sequence: CASSASNQGYGYTF. The CDR3 DNA reads TGTGCCAGCAGTGCATCTAATCAGGGATACGGCTACACCTTC. This chain uses TRBV12-3 or TRBV12-4 with TRBJ1-2; D is perhaps TRBD1 (5 bases). The V gene lost 5 bases and the J gene lost 8 bases, with 18 bases spanning the gap. The CDR3 length is 14 residues.